This T cell receptor beta chain was observed in a study of monozygotic twins with inflammatory bowel disease. Findings and caveats of the study: Healthy co-twins exceeded IBD patients in TCRbeta diversity as measured by inverse Simpson. Distinction of different T cell subtypes was not possible.

Concerning this clonotype: Its antigen remains unidentified.

Each of the TCR libraries took around 3.5 ug of total RNA. Using eight separate reactions per sample, the authors generated cDNA. TCRdb re-called the 5' RACE reads and catalogs CDR3 proteins one per entry, DNA excluded. The listing records approximately 150,000 distinct CDR3 sequences. The sequence came from a human donor with ulcerative colitis or Crohn's disease, or a healthy co-twin of an affected twin (not recorded which). Sample: blood.

The CDR3: CASSHYIGQGSVLGYEQYF. The V and J genes are TRBV28 and TRBJ2-7; lacking DNA, the TRBD1 call made by TCRdb goes unchecked. The CDR3 runs to 19 residues. Germline lookup yields CDR1 MDHEN and CDR2 SYDVKM.